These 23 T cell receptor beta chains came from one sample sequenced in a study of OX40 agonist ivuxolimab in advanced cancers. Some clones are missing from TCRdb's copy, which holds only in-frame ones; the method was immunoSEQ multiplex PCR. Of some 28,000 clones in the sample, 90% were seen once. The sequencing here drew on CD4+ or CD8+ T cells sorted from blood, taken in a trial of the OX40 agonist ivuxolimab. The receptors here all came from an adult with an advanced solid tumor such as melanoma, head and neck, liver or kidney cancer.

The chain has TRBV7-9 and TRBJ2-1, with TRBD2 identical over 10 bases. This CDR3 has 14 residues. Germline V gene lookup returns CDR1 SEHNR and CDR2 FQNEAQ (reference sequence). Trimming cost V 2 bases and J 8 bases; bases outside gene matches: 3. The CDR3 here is CASSLSSGSYEQFF. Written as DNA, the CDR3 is TGTGCCAGCAGCTTATCTAGCGGGAGTTATGAGCAGTTCTTC.

The CDR3 DNA is TGTGCCAGCAGTGAAGGGACGACCACAGATACGCAGTATTTT. Its protein is CASSEGTTTDTQYF. The gene calls are TRBV6-4 and TRBJ2-3; possibly TRBD1 or TRBD2 for D (5 bases each). The CDR3 length is 14 residues. Trimming took 3 bases from V and 2 from J, leaving 9 bases between them. Germline CDR1 is MRHNA and CDR2 is SNTAGT.

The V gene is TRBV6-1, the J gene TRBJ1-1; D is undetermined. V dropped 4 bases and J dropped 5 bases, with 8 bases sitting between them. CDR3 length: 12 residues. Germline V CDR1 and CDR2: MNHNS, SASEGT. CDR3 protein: CASSGTATEAFF. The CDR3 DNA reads TGTGCCAGCAGTGGCACTGCTACTGAAGCTTTCTTT.

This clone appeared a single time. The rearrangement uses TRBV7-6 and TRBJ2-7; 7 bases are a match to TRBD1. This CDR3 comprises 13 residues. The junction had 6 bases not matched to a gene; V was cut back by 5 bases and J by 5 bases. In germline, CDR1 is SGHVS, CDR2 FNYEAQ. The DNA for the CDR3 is TGTGCCAGCAGCCCCTCGACAGGGAACGAGCAGTACTTC. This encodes CASSPSTGNEQYF.

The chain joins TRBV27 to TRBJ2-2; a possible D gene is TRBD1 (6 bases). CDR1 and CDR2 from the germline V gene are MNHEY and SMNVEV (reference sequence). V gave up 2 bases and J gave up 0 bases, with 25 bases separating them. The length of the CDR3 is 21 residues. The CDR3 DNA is TGTGCCAGCAGTTTAATACGGCAGGGGTTCGGCGTTGACGCGAACACCGGGGAGCTGTTTTTT. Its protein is CASSLIRQGFGVDANTGELFF.

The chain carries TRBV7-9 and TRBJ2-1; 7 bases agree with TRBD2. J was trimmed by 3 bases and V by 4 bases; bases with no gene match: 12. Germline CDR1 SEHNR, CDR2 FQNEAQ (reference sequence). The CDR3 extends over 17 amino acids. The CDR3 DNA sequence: TGTGCCAGCAGCTCTCTCGGGTTGGCGGGAGACTACAATGAGCAGTTCTTC. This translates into CASSSLGLAGDYNEQFF.

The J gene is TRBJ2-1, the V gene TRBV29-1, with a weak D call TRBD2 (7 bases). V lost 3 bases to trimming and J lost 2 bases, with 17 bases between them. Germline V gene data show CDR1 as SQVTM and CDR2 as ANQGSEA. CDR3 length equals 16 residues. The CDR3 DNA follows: TGCAGCGTTGAGGGGGGGGCAGGGATCACCTACAATGAGCAGTTCTTC. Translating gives CSVEGGAGITYNEQFF.

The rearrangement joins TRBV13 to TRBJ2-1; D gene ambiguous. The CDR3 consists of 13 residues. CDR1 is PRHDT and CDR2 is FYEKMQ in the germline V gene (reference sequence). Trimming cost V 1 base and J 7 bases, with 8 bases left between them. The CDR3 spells CASSLASLNEQFF. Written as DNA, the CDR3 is TGTGCCAGCAGCTTAGCGAGCCTAAATGAGCAGTTCTTC. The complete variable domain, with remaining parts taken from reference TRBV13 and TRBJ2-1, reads AAGVIQSPRHLIKEKRETATLKCYPIPRHDTVYWYQQGPGQDPQFLISFYEKMQSDKGSIPDRFSAQQFSDYHSELNMSSLELGDSALYFCASSLASLNEQFFGPGTRLTVL.

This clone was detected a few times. CDR3 loop: CASSIDPAGGTEAFF. DNA for the CDR3: TGTGCCAGTAGTATAGATCCCGCGGGGGGGACTGAAGCTTTCTTT. The chain combines TRBV19 with TRBJ1-1, with D perhaps TRBD1 (5 bases). The CDR3 runs 15 residues. Germline-derived CDR1 and CDR2 are LNHDA and SQIVND (reference sequence). Trimming stripped 0 bases from V and 5 bases from J, with 13 bases between.

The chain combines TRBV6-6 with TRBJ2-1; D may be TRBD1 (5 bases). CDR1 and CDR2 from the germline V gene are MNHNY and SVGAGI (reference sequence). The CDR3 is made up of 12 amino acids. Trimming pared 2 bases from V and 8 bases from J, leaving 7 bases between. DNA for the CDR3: TGTGCCAGCAGTTACACAGGCCATGAGCAGTTCTTC. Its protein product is CASSYTGHEQFF.

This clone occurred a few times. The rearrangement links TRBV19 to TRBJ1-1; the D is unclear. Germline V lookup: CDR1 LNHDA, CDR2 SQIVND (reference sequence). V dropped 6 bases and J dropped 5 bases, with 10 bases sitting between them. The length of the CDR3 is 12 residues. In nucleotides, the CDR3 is TGTGCCAGTAGATACCCGGGAACTGAAGCTTTCTTT. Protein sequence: CASRYPGTEAFF.

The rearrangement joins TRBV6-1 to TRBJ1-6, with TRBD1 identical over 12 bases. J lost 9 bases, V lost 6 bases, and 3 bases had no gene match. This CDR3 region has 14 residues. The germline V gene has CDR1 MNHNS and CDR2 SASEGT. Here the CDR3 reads CASSGDRGLSPLHF. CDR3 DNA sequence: TGTGCCAGCAGCGGGGACAGGGGGCTTTCACCCCTCCACTTT.

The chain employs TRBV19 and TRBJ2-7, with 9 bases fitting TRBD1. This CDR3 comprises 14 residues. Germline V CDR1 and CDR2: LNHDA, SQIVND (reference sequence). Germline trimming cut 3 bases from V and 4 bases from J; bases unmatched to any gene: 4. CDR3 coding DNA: TGTGCCAGTAGTATTAACAGGGGGCCTTACGAGCAGTACTTC. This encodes CASSINRGPYEQYF.

The CDR3 nucleotides read TGTGCCTGGAGTCGGACAGGGGCGGATGAGCAGTTCTTC. Protein sequence: CAWSRTGADEQFF. This chain uses TRBV30 with TRBJ2-1, with 9 bases aligning to TRBD1. Trimming cost V 2 bases and J 8 bases; bases outside gene matches: 4. In germline, CDR1 is GTSNPN, CDR2 SVGIG (reference sequence). The length of the CDR3 is 13 residues.

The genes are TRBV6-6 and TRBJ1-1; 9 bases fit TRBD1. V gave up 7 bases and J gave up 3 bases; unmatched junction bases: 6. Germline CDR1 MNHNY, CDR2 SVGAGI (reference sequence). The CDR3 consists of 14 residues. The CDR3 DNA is TGTGCCAGCATCGGGACAGGGTGGGACACTGAAGCTTTCTTT. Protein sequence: CASIGTGWDTEAFF.

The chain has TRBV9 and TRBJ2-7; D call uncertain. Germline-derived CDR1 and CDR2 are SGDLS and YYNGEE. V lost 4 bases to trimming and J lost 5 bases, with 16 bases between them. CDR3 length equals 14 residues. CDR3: CASSPRESGNEQYF. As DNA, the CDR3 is TGTGCCAGCAGCCCCCGTGAATCTGGCAACGAGCAGTACTTC.

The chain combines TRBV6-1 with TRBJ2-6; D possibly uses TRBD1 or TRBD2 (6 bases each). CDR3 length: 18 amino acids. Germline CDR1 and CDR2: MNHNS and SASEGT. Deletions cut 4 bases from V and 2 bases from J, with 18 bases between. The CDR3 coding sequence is TGTGCCAGCAGTGCATCCGCTTCGGGGGCGCCTGGGGCCAACGTCCTGACTTTC. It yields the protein CASSASASGAPGANVLTF.

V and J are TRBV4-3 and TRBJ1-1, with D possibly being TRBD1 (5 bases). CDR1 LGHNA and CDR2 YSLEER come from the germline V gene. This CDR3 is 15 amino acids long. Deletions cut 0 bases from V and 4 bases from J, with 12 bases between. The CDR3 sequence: CASSQDTGELTEAFF. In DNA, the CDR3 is TGCGCCAGCAGCCAAGATACGGGGGAGCTCACTGAAGCTTTCTTT.

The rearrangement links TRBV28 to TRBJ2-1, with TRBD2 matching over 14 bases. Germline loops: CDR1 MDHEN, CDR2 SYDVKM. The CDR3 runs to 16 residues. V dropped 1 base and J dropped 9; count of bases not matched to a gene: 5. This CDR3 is CASSLLGTSGSTEQFF. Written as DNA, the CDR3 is TGTGCCAGCAGTTTATTGGGGACTAGCGGGAGTACTGAGCAGTTCTTC.

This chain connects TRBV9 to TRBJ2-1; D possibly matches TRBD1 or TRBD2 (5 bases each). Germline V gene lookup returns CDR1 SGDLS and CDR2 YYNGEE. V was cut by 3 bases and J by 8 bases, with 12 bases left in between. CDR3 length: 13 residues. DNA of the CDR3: TGTGCCAGCAGCGAAGGGGAGAGTCATGAGCAGTTCTTC. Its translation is CASSEGESHEQFF.

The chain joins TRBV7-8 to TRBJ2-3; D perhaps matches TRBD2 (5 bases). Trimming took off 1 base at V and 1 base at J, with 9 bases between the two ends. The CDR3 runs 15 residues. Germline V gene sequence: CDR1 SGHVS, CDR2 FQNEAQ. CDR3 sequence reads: CASSLVAGGTDTQYF. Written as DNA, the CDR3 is TGTGCCAGCAGCTTAGTAGCCGGGGGCACAGATACGCAGTATTTT. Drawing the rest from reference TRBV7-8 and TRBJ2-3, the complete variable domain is GAGVSQSPRYKVAKRGQDVALRCDPISGHVSLFWYQQALGQGPEFLTYFQNEAQLDKSGLPSDRFFAERPEGSVSTLKIQRTQQEDSAVYLCASSLVAGGTDTQYFGPGTRLTVL.

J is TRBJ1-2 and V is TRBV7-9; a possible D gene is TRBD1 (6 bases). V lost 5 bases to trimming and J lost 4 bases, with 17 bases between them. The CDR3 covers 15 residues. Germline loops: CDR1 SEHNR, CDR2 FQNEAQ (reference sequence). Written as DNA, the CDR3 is TGTGCCAGCAGCGGTCCAGGGGCTCAGGGCTATGGCTACACCTTC. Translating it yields CASSGPGAQGYGYTF.

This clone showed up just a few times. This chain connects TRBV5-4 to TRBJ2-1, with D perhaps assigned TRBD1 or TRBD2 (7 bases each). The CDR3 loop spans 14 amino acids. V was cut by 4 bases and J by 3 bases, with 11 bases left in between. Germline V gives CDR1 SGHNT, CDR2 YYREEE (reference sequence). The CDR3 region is CASSQGDYYNEQFF. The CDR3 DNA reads TGTGCCAGCAGCCAGGGGGACTACTACAATGAGCAGTTCTTC. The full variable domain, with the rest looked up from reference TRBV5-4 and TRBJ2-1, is ETGVTQSPTHLIKTRGQQVTLRCSSQSGHNTVSWYQQALGQGPQFIFQYYREEENGRGNFPPRFSGLQFPNYSSELNVNALELDDSALYLCASSQGDYYNEQFFGPGTRLTVL.